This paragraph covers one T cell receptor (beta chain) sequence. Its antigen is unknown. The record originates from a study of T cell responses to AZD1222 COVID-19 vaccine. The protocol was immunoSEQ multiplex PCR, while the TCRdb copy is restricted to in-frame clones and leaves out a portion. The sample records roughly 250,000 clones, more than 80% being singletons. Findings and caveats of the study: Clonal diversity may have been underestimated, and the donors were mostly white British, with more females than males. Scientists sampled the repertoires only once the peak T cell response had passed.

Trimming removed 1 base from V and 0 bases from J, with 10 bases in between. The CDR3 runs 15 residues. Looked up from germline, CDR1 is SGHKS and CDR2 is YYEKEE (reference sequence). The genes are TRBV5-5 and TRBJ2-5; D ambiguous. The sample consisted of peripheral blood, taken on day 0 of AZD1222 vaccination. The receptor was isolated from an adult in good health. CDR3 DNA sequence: TGTGCCAGCAGCTTGAGAGCGTTGTACCAAGAGACCCAGTACTTC. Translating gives CASSLRALYQETQYF.